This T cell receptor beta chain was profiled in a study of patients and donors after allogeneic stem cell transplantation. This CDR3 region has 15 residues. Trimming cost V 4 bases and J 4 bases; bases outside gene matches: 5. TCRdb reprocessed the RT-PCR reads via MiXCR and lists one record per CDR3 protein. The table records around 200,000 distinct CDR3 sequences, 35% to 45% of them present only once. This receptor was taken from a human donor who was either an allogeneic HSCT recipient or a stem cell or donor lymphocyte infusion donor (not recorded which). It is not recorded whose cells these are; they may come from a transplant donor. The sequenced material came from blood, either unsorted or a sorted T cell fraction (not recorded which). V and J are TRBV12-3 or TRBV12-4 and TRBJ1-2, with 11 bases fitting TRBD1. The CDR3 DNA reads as TGTGCCAGCAGTTCCCGGACAGGGGGCTCCTATGGCTACACCTTC. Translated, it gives CASSSRTGGSYGYTF.